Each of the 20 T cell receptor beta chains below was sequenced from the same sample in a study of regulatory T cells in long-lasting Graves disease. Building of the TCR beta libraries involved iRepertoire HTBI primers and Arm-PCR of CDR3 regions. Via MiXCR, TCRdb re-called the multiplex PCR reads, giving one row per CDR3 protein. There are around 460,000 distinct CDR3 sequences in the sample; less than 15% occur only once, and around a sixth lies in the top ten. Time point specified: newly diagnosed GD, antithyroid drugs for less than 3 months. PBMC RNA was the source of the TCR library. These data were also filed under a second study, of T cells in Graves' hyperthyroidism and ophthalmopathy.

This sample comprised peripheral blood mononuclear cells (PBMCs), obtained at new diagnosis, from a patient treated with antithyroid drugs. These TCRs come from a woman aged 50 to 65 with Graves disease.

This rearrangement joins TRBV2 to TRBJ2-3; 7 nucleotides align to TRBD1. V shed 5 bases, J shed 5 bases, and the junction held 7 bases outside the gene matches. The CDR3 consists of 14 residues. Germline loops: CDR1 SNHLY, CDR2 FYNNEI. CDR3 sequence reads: CASSSGQGVDTQYF. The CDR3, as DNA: TGTGCCAGCAGTTCTGGGCAGGGGGTAGATACGCAGTATTTT.

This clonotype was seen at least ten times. The CDR3 protein is CASSSSRGVVGELNTEAFF. CDR3 nucleotides: TGTGCCAGCAGCTCCTCGAGGGGTGTTGTGGGGGAATTGAACACTGAAGCTTTCTTT. The chain employs TRBV11-2 and TRBJ1-1, with D perhaps TRBD1 (5 bases). The V end lost 4 bases, the J end lost 0 bases, and 24 bases lay between the germline ends. Looked up from germline, CDR1 is SGHAT and CDR2 is FQNNGV. The CDR3 runs to 19 residues.

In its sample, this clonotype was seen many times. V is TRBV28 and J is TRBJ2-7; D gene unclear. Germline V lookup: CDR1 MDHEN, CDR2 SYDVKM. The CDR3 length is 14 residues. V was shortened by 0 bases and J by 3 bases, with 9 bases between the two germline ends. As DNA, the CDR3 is TGTGCCAGCAGTTTATGGTTGGGCGTCTACGAGCAGTACTTC. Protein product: CASSLWLGVYEQYF.

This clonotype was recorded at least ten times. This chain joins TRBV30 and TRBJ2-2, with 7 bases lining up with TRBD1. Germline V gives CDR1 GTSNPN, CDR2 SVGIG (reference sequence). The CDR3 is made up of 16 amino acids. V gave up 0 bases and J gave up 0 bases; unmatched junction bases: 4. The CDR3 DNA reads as TGTGCCTGGAGTGTATACAGGGGCACGAACACCGGGGAGCTGTTTTTT. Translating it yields CAWSVYRGTNTGELFF. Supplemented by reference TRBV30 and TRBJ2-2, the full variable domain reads SQTIHQWPATLVQPVGSPLSLECTVEGTSNPNLYWYRQAAGRGLQLLFYSVGIGQISSEVPQNLSASRPQDRQFILSSKKLLLSDSGFYLCAWSVYRGTNTGELFFGEGSRLTVL.

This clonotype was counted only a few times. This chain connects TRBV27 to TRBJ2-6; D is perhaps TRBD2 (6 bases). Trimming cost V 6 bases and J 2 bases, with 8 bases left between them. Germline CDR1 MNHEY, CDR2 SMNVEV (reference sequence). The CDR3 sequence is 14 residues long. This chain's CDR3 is CASSRETGANVLTF. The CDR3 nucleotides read TGTGCCAGCAGCCGGGAGACTGGGGCCAACGTCCTGACTTTC.

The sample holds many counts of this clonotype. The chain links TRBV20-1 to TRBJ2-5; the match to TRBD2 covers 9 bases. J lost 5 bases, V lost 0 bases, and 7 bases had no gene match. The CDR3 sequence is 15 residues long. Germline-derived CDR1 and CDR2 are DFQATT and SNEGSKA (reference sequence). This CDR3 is CSARDGGRAFETQYF. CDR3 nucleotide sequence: TGCAGTGCTAGAGATGGCGGGAGGGCCTTCGAGACCCAGTACTTC.

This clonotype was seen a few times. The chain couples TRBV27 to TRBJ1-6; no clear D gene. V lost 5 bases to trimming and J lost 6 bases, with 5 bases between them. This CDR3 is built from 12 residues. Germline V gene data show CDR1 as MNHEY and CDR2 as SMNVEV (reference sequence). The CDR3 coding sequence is TGTGCCAGCAGTGCCGTTAATTCACCCCTCCACTTT. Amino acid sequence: CASSAVNSPLHF.

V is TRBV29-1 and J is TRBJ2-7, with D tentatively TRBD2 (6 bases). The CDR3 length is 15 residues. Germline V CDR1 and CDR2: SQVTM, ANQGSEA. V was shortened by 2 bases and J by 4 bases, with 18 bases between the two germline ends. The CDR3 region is CSVESPQGGDYEQYF. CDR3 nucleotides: TGCAGCGTTGAATCTCCCCAGGGAGGAGATTACGAGCAGTACTTC.

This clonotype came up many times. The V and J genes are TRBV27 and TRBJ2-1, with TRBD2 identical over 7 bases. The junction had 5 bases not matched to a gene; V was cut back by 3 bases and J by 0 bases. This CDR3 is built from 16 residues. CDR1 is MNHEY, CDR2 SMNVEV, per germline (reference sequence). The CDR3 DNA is TGTGCCAGCAGTTTCATTGGGGGGGGCTCCTACAATGAGCAGTTCTTC. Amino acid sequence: CASSFIGGGSYNEQFF.

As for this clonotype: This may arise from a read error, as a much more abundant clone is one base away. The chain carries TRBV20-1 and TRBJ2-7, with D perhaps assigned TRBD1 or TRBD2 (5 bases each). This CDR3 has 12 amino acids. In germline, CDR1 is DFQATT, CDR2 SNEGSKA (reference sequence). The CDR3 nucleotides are TGCGGTGCTAAGGGACGCTCGCAGGAGCAGTACTTC. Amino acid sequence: CGAKGRSQEQYF.

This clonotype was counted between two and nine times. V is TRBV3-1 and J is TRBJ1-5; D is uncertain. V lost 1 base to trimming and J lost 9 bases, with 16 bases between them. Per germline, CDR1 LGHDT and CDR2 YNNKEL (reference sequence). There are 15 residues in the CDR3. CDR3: CASSQGQRAQGPQHF. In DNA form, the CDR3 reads TGTGCCAGCAGCCAAGGGCAGCGGGCTCAAGGGCCCCAGCATTTT.

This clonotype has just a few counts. CDR3 region: CASTKGGPGAYNEQFF. In DNA, the CDR3 is TGTGCCAGTACCAAAGGGGGTCCGGGAGCCTACAATGAGCAGTTCTTC. The chain recombines TRBV19 with TRBJ2-1; tentatively, D is TRBD1 or TRBD2 (6 bases each). The germline gives CDR1 LNHDA, CDR2 SQIVND (reference sequence). Trimming stripped 7 bases from V and 2 bases from J, with 18 bases between. CDR3 length: 16 residues.

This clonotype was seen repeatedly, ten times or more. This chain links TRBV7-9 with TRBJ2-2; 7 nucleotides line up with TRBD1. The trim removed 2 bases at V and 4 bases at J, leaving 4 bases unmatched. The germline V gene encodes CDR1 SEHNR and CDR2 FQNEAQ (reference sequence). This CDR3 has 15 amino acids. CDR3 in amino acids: CASSLTGVGTGELFF. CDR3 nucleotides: TGTGCCAGCAGCTTAACAGGGGTCGGCACCGGGGAGCTGTTTTTT. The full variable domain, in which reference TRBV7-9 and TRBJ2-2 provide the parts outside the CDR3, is DTGVSQNPRHKITKRGQNVTFRCDPISEHNRLYWYRQTLGQGPEFLTYFQNEAQLEKSRLLSDRFSAERPKGSFSTLEIQRTEQGDSAMYLCASSLTGVGTGELFFGEGSRLTVL.

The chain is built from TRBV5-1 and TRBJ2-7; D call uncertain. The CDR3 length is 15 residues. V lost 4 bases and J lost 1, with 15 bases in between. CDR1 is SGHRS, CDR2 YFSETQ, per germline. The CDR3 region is CASSLAGSQSYEQYF. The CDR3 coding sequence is TGCGCCAGCAGCCTTGCCGGATCCCAGTCCTACGAGCAGTACTTC.

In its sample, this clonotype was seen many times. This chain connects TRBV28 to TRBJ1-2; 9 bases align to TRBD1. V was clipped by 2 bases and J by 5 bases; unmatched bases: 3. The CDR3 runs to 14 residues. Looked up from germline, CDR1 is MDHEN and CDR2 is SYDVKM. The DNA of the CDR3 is TGTGCCAGCAGTTTAGTACAGGGGGCATATGGCTACACCTTC. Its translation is CASSLVQGAYGYTF.

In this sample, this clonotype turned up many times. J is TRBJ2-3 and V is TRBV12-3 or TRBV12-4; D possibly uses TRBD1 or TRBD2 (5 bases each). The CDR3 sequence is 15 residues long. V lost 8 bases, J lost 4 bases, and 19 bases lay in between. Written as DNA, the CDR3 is TGTGCCAGCGATGACCGGGATAAGGGGCCAGATACGCAGTATTTT. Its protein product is CASDDRDKGPDTQYF.

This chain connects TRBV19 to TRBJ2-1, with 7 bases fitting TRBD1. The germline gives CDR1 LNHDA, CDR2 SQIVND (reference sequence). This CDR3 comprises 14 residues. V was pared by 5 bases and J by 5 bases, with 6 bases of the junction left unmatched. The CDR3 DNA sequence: TGTGCCAGTAGTGAGGCCGGGACAGACAATGAGCAGTTCTTC. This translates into CASSEAGTDNEQFF.

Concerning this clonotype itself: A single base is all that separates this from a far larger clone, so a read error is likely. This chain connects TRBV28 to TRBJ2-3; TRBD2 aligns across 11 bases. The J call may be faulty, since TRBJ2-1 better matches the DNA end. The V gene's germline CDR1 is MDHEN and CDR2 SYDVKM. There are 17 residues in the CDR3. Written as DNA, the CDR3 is TGTGCCAGCAGTTCCCAGAAACTAGCGGGAGATGGTAATGAGCAGTTCTTC. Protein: CASSSQKLAGDGNEQFF.

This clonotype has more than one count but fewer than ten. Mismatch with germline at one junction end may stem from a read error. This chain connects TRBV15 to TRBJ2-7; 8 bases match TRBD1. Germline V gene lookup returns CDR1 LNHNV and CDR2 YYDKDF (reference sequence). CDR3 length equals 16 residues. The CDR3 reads CATGREIRQGAYEQYF. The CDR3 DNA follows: TGTGCCACCGGCAGAGAGATTAGGCAGGGGGCATACGAGCAGTACTTC. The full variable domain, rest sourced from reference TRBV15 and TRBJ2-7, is DAMVIQNPRYQVTQFGKPVTLSCSQTLNHNVMYWYQQKSSQAPKLLFHYYDKDFNNEADTPDNFQSRRPNTSFCFLDIRSPGLGDTAMYLCATGREIRQGAYEQYFGPGTRLTVT.

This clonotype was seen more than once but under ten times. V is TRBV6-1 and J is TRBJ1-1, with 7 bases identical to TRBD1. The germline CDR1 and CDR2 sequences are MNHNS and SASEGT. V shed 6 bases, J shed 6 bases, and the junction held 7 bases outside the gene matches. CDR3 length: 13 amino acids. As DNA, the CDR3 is TGTGCCAGCAGGACAGACAGGGTTGCTGAAGCTTTCTTT. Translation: CASRTDRVAEAFF.